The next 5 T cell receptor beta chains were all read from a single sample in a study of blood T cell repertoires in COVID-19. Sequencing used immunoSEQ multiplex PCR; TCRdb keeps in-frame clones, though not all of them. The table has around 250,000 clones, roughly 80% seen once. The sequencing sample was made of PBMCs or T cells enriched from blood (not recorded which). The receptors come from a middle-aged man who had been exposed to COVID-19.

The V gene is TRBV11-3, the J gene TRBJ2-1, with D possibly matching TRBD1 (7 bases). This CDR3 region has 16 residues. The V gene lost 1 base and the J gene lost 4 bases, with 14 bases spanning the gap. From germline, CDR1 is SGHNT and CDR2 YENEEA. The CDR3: CASSLVGAGGYNEQFF. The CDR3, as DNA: TGTGCCAGCAGCTTAGTTGGGGCAGGGGGGTACAATGAGCAGTTCTTC.

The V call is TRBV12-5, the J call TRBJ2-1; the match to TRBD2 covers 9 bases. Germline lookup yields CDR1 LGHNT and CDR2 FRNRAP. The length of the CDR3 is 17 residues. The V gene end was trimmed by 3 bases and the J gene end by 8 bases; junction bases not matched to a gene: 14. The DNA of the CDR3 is TGTGCTAGTGGTTTAGGCGGGAGGGCATTGTCGATAGATGAGCAGTTCTTC. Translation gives CASGLGGRALSIDEQFF. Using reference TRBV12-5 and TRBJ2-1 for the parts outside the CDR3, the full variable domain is DARVTQTPRHKVTEMGQEVTMRCQPILGHNTVFWYRQTMMQGLELLAYFRNRAPLDDSGMPKDRFSAEMPDATLATLKIQPSEPRDSAVYFCASGLGGRALSIDEQFFGPGTRLTVL.

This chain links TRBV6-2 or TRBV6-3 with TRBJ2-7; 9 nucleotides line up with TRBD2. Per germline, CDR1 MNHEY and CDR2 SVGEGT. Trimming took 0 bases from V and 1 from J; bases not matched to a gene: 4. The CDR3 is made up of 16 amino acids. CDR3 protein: CASSYSTLAGSYEQYF. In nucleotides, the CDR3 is TGTGCCAGCAGTTACTCGACACTAGCGGGTTCCTACGAGCAGTACTTC.

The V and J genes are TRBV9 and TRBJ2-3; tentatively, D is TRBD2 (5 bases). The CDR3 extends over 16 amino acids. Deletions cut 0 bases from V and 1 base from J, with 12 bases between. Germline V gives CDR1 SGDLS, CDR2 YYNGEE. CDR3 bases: TGTGCCAGCAGCGTAGGTCCTAGCTGGGGCACAGATACGCAGTATTTT. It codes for CASSVGPSWGTDTQYF. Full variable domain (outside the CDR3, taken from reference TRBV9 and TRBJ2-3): DSGVTQTPKHLITATGQRVTLRCSPRSGDLSVYWYQQSLDQGLQFLIQYYNGEERAKGNILERFSAQQFPDLHSELNLSSLELGDSALYFCASSVGPSWGTDTQYFGPGTRLTVL.

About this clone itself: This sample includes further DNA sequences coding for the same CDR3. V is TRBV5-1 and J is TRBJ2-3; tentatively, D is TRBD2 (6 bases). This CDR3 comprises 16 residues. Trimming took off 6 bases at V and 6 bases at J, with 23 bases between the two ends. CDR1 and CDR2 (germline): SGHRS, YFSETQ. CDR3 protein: CASIPTSGNSADTQYF. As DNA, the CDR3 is TGCGCCAGCATCCCGACTAGTGGGAATTCAGCGGATACGCAGTATTTT.